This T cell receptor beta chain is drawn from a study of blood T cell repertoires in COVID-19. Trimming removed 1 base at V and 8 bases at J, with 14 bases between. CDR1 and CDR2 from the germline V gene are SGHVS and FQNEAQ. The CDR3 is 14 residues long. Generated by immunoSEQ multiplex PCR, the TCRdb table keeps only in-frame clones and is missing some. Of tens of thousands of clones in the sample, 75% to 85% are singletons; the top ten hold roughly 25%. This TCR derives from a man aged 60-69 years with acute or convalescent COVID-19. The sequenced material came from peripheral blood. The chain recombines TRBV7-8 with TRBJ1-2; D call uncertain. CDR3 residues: CASSLGGGSKGYTF. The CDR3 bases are TGTGCCAGCAGCTTAGGTGGCGGGTCTAAGGGCTACACCTTC. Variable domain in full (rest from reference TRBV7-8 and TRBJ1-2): GAGVSQSPRYKVAKRGQDVALRCDPISGHVSLFWYQQALGQGPEFLTYFQNEAQLDKSGLPSDRFFAERPEGSVSTLKIQRTQQEDSAVYLCASSLGGGSKGYTFGSGTRLTVV.